This T cell receptor beta chain stems from a study of human T cells and chemical hapten exposure. Study information: In the sensitization step, 2% DPC was placed on about 2 cm by about 2 cm of upper inner arm skin.

TCRdb reprocessed the RACE reads with MiXCR, giving one entry per CDR3 protein. The repertoire holds over 65,000 distinct CDR3 sequences, with around 10% as singletons. The time point here: patch test 1, 2 weeks after DPC sensitization. Treatment of the sample: therapeutic diphenylcyclopropenone sensitization with weekly scalp DPC. At every patch-test visit, blood was drawn before the patch test was applied. The CDR3 spans 14 residues. Germline V gene sequence: CDR1 MDHEN, CDR2 SYDVKM. The junction had 10 bases not matched to a gene; V was cut back by 8 bases and J by 5 bases. The sequencing here drew on whole blood, taken in connection with sensitization to the hapten diphenylcyclopropenone (DPC). The chain carries TRBV28 and TRBJ2-5; 8 positions agree with TRBD2. The receptor was isolated from a woman in her forties or fifties with alopecia areata. Some clones in this sample may be carry-over from other donors' samples. CDR3: CASRRGSGKETQYF. In DNA form, the CDR3 reads TGTGCCAGCCGTCGGGGTAGCGGGAAGGAGACCCAGTACTTC. Using reference TRBV28 and TRBJ2-5 for the parts outside the CDR3, the full variable domain is DVKVTQSSRYLVKRTGEKVFLECVQDMDHENMFWYRQDPGLGLRLIYFSYDVKMKEKGDIPEGYSVSREKKERFSLILESASTNQTSMYLCASRRGSGKETQYFGPGTRLLVL.